These 6 T cell receptor beta chains came from one sample sequenced in a study of T cells in women clearing cervical HPV infection. Only in-frame clones appear in the TCRdb table, and some are missing; sequencing was by immunoSEQ multiplex PCR. The repertoire table contains roughly 48,000 clones. Sequencing used blood buffy coat. The receptors come from a woman aged 18-69 years with a cervical HPV16 infection that either progressed to CIN3+ or cleared (not recorded which).

Details on this clone: The CDR3 end lies 3 residues beyond the end of the read and is filled in from the germline J gene. This chain uses TRBV19 with TRBJ2-5; D may be TRBD1 or TRBD2 (6 bases each). This CDR3 region has 14 residues. Germline V gene sequence: CDR1 LNHDA, CDR2 SQIVND (reference sequence). Between the trimmed V and J ends, which lost 5 bases and 2 bases, there was a span of 12 bases. The CDR3 bases that were read are TGTGCCAGTAGTCCCCAGGGGAGGCAAGAGACC. Encoded protein: CASSPQGRQET. The CDR3, in full, reads CASSPQGRQETQYF. Full variable domain (outside the CDR3, taken from reference TRBV19 and TRBJ2-5): DGGITQSPKYLFRKEGQNVTLSCEQNLNHDAMYWYRQDPGQGLRLIYYSQIVNDFQKGDIAEGYSVSREKKESFPLTVTSAQKNPTAFYLCASSPQGRQETQYFGPGTRLLVL.

CDR3 bases read: TGTGCCAGCAGCTTAGTATGGGGTCAGGGAGAGACC. Protein product: CASSLVWGQGET. The whole CDR3 region reads CASSLVWGQGETQYF. The V gene is TRBV11-2, the J gene TRBJ2-5; D possibly corresponds to TRBD1 (5 bases). The read halts 3 residues ahead of the CDR3 end, with the missing end drawn from the germline J gene. The CDR3 runs 15 residues. V was pared by 1 base and J by 4 bases, with 13 bases between. CDR1 and CDR2 from the germline V gene are SGHAT and FQNNGV.

In regard to this clone: The read finishes 3 residues shy of the CDR3 end, and the germline J gene is used to complete it. V and J are TRBV2 and TRBJ2-1; TRBD1 agrees at 9 bases. The trim removed 6 bases at V and 0 bases at J, leaving 3 bases unmatched. Germline-derived CDR1 and CDR2 are SNHLY and FYNNEI. The length of the CDR3 is 15 residues. The sequenced part of the CDR3 DNA is TGTGCCAGCAGCTCGGGACAGGGCTCCTACAATGAG. This translates into CASSSGQGSYNE. From start to end, the CDR3 is CASSSGQGSYNEQFF. Full variable domain (remainder filled in from reference TRBV2 and TRBJ2-1): EPEVTQTPSHQVTQMGQEVILRCVPISNHLYFYWYRQILGQKVEFLVSFYNNEISEKSEIFDDQFSVERPDGSNFTLKIRSTKLEDSAMYFCASSSGQGSYNEQFFGPGTRLTVL.

On this clone itself: The read ends 3 residues shy of where the CDR3 ends; the end is completed using the germline J gene. The chain employs TRBV7-8 and TRBJ2-3; unclear D gene. Trimming pared 1 base from V and 6 bases from J, leaving 17 bases between. This CDR3 region has 16 residues. The germline V gene has CDR1 SGHVS and CDR2 FQNEAQ. This chain's CDR3 is CASSLGLLSGLDTQYF. CDR3 DNA (partial): TGTGCCAGCAGCTTAGGTCTCCTCTCGGGTTTGGATACG.

On this clone: The read ends 3 residues before the CDR3 terminus; that terminus is restored from the germline J gene. V and J are TRBV6-2 or TRBV6-3 and TRBJ2-7; D possibly corresponds to TRBD1 (5 bases). CDR3 length: 12 amino acids. CDR1 is MNHEY and CDR2 is SVGEGT in the germline V gene. V lost 5 bases, J lost 3 bases, and 8 bases lay in between. The part of the CDR3 DNA that was read is TGTGCCAGCAGTAGACAGTTCTACGAG. It encodes CASSRQFYE. The whole CDR3 region reads CASSRQFYEQYF.

As regards this clone: The DNA ends 3 residues before the CDR3 does, and the rest of the CDR3 is filled in from the germline J gene. The genes are TRBV7-2 and TRBJ2-5; tentative D call: TRBD1 (6 bases). CDR1 SGHTA and CDR2 FQGNSA come from the germline V gene. CDR3 length: 15 amino acids. Trimming removed 0 bases at V and 3 bases at J, with 11 bases between. The CDR3: CASSLAWGQKETQYF. The covered CDR3 bases are TGTGCCAGCAGCTTAGCTTGGGGGCAAAAAGAGACC. The full variable domain, completed using reference TRBV7-2 and TRBJ2-5, is GAGVSQSPSNKVTEKGKDVELRCDPISGHTALYWYRQSLGQGLEFLIYFQGNSAPDKSGLPSDRFSAERTGGSVSTLTIQRTQQEDSAVYLCASSLAWGQKETQYFGPGTRLLVL.